The T cell receptor (beta chain) described here comes from a study of blood T cells in healthy people across ages. Findings and caveats of the study: Shifts in expanded clonotypes may have been confounded by donor CMV status, which was unknown.

This CDR3 comprises 12 residues. The V end was cut by 5 bases, the J end by 0 bases, with 7 bases between. Germline CDR1 DFQATT, CDR2 SNEGSKA (reference sequence). A second roughly 6 to 12 cycle PCR used barcoded and J-beta primers. CDR3-containing paired-end reads numbering at least 2.5 million came from each sample. Each CDR3 protein gets one entry after TCRdb re-called the 5' RACE reads with MiXCR. The table has roughly 1,500,000 distinct CDR3 sequences, around 36% seen once. In the case of this clonotype: Antigen specificity is unknown.

The rearrangement uses TRBV20-1 and TRBJ1-1, with D hard to call. Sequenced material: blood. This clonotype was sampled from a woman aged 30 to 39 in good health. CDR3 in amino acids: CSAPTLNTEAFF. CDR3 coding DNA: TGCAGTGCTCCGACATTGAACACTGAAGCTTTCTTT.